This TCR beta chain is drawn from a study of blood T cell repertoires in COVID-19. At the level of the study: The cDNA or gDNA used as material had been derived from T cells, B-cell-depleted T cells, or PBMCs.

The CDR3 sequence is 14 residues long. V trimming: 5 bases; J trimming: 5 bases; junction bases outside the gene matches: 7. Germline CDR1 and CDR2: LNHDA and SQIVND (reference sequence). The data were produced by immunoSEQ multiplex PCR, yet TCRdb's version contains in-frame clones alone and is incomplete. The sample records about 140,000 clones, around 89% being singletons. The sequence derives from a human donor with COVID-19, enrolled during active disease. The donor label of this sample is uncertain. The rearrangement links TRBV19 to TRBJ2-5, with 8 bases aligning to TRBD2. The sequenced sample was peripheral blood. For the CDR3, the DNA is TGTGCCAGTAGTGCGGGGGGCCATTTCGAGACCCAGTACTTC. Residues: CASSAGGHFETQYF.